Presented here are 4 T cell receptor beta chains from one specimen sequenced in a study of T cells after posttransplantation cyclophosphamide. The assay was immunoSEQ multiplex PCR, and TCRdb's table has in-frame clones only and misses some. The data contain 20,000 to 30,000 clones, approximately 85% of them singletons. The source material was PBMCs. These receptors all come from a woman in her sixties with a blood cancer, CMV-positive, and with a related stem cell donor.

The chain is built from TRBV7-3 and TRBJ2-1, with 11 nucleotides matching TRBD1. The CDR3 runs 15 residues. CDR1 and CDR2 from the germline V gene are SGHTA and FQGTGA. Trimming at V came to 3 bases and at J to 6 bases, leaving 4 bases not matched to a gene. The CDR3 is CASSLDRGLGNEQFF. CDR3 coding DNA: TGTGCCAGCAGCTTGGACAGGGGGCTGGGCAATGAGCAGTTCTTC. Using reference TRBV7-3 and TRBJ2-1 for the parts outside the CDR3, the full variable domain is GAGVSQTPSNKVTEKGKYVELRCDPISGHTALYWYRQSLGQGPEFLIYFQGTGAADDSGLPNDRFFAVRPEGSVSTLKIQRTERGDSAVYLCASSLDRGLGNEQFFGPGTRLTVL.

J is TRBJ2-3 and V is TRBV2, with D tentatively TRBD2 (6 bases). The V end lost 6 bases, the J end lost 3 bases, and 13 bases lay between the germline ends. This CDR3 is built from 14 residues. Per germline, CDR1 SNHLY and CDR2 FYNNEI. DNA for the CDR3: TGTGCCAGCAGGAAGTCGGAGGGAACAGATACGCAGTATTTT. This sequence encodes CASRKSEGTDTQYF.

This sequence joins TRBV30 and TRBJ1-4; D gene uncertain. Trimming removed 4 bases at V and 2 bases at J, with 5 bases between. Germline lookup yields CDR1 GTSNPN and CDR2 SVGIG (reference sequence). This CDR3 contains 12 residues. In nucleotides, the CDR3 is TGTGCCTGGAAGGAGACTAATGAAAAACTGTTTTTT. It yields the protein CAWKETNEKLFF.

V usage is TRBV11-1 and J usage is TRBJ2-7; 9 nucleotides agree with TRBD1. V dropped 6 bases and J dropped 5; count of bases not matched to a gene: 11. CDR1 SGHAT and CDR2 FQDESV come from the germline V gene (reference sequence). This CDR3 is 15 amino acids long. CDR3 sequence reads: CASSLVGQGKHEQYF. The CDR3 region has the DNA TGTGCCAGCAGTCTGGTGGGACAGGGAAAACACGAGCAGTACTTC.